Following are 5 T cell receptor beta chains from one sample sequenced in a study of monozygotic twins with cystic fibrosis (dated by TCRdb to about 2021). The protocol used for the library was the immunoSEQ multiplex PCR assay. TCRdb carries this immuneACCESS record with in-frame sequences only. Its versions omit some clonotypes, under half of them owing to an unresolved V gene in the studies checked, with the rest unexplained. Across this sample there are 12,000 to 15,000 clones, with about 98% seen only once. The ten largest make up 0.41% of the sample. Sequences were obtained from blood. The source is a girl aged 2 to 10 with cystic fibrosis.

The genes are TRBV30 and TRBJ1-1, with D possibly TRBD1 on 5 matching bases. Germline CDR1 GTSNPN, CDR2 SVGIG (reference sequence). This CDR3 is 16 amino acids long. Trimming took 4 bases from V and 0 from J, leaving 18 bases between them. The CDR3 sequence is CAWIRGKFLLNTEAFF. The CDR3 coding sequence is TGTGCCTGGATTCGGGGGAAGTTTTTGTTGAACACTGAAGCTTTCTTT.

The chain joins TRBV6-6 to TRBJ1-4; TRBD1 matches at 9 bases. The CDR3 length is 14 residues. V was pared by 7 bases and J by 4 bases, with 4 bases of the junction left unmatched. Germline assignment: CDR1 MNHNY and CDR2 SVGAGI (reference sequence). CDR3 DNA sequence: TGTGCCAGCAATCCGGGACAGGGTAATGAAAAACTGTTTTTT. Protein product: CASNPGQGNEKLFF.

This chain connects TRBV7-6 to TRBJ2-7; D is undetermined. The V end was cut by 1 base, the J end by 0 bases, with 7 bases between. The germline gives CDR1 SGHVS, CDR2 FNYEAQ. This CDR3 is built from 14 residues. The CDR3 nucleotides are TGTGCCAGCAGCTTAGGGCCGCACTCCTACGAGCAGTACTTC. Protein: CASSLGPHSYEQYF.

This rearrangement joins TRBV4-2 to TRBJ2-7, with 7 bases aligning to TRBD1. Germline V gives CDR1 LGHNA, CDR2 YNFKEQ. Trimming at V came to 0 bases and at J to 6 bases, leaving 11 bases not matched to a gene. The CDR3 consists of 16 residues. CDR3 in DNA: TGTGCCAGCAGCCAAGATTCGGACAGGTGGGTCTTCGAGCAGTACTTC. This encodes CASSQDSDRWVFEQYF.

The chain joins TRBV27 to TRBJ1-4; D unresolved. V lost 4 bases and J lost 7, with 13 bases in between. The CDR3 covers 14 residues. Germline V gene lookup returns CDR1 MNHEY and CDR2 SMNVEV (reference sequence). CDR3 region: CASSSQPSVEKLFF. CDR3 coding DNA: TGTGCCAGCAGTTCCCAGCCTTCGGTTGAAAAACTGTTTTTT.